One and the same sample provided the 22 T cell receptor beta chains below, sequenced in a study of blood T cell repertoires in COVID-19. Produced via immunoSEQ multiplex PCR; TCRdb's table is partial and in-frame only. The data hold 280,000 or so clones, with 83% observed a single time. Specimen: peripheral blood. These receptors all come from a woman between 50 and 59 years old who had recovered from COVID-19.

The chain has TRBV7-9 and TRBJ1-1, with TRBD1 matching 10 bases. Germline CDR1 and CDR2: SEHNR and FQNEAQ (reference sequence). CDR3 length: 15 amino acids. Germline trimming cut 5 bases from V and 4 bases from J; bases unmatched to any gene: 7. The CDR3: CASSPGGTGATEAFF. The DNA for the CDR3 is TGTGCCAGCAGCCCAGGTGGGACAGGGGCCACTGAAGCTTTCTTT.

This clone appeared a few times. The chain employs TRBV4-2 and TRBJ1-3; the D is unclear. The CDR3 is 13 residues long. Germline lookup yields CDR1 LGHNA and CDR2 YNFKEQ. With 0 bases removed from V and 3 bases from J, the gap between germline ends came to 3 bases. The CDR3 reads CASSQDYGNTIYF. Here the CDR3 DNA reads TGTGCCAGCAGCCAAGATTATGGAAACACCATATATTTT.

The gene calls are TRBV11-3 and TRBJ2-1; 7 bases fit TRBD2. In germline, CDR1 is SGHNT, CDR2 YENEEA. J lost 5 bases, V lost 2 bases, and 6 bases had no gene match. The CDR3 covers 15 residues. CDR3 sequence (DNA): TGTGCCAGCAGCTTAACGGCGGGAGCCCACAATGAGCAGTTCTTC. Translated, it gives CASSLTAGAHNEQFF.

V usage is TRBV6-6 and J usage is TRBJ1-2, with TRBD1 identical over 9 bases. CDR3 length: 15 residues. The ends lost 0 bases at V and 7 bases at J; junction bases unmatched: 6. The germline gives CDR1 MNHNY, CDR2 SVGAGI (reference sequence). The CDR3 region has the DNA TGTGCCAGCAGTTACTCTCGACAGGGGGGCGCTGGCTACACCTTC. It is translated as CASSYSRQGGAGYTF.

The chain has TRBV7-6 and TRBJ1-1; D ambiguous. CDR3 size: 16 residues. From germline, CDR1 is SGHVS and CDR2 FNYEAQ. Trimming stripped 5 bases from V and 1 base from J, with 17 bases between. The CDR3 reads CASSPQLSPRNTEAFF. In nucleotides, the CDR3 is TGTGCCAGCAGCCCTCAACTCTCCCCTAGGAACACTGAAGCTTTCTTT.

The CDR3 DNA reads TGCGCCAGCAGCTTTTCTAGCAGCACAGATACGCAGTATTTT. Amino acids: CASSFSSSTDTQYF. The rearrangement uses TRBV5-1 and TRBJ2-3; TRBD2 is a possible D gene (5 bases). In germline, CDR1 is SGHRS, CDR2 YFSETQ. There are 14 residues in the CDR3. V was cut by 2 bases and J by 0 bases, with 7 bases left in between.

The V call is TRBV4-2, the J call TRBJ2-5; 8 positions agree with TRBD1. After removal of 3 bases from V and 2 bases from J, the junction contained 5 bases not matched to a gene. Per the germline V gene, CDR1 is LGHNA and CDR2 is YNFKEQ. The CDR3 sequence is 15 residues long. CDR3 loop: CASSQTTGAQETQYF. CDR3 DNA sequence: TGTGCCAGCAGCCAGACGACAGGGGCGCAAGAGACCCAGTACTTC.

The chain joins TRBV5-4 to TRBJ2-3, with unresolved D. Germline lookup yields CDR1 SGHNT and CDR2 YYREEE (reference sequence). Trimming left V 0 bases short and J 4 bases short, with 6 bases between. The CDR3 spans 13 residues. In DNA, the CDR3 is TGTGCCAGCAGCTTGGTCCCATCAGATACGCAGTATTTT. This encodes CASSLVPSDTQYF.

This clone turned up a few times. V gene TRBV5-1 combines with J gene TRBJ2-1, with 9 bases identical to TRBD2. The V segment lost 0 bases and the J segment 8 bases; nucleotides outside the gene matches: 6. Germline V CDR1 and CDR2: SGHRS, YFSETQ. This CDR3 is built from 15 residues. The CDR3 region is CASSLGNSGGDEQFF. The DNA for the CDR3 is TGCGCCAGCAGCTTGGGTAATAGCGGGGGCGATGAGCAGTTCTTC. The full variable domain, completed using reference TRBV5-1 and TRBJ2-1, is KAGVTQTPRYLIKTRGQQVTLSCSPISGHRSVSWYQQTPGQGLQFLFEYFSETQRNKGNFPGRFSGRQFSNSRSEMNVSTLELGDSALYLCASSLGNSGGDEQFFGPGTRLTVL.

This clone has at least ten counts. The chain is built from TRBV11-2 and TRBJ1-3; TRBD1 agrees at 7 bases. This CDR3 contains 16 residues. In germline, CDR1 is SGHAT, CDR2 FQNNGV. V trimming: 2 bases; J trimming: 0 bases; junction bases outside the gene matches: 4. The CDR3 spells CASSLPGQSSGNTIYF. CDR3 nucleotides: TGTGCCAGCAGCTTACCGGGACAGTCCTCTGGAAACACCATATATTTT.

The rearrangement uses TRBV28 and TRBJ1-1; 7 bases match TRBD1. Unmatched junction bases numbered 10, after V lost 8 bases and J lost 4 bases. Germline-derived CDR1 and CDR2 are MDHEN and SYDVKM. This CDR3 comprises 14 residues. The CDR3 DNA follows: TGTGCCAGCCGGGTGACAGGGACCGCCACTGAAGCTTTCTTT. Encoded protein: CASRVTGTATEAFF.

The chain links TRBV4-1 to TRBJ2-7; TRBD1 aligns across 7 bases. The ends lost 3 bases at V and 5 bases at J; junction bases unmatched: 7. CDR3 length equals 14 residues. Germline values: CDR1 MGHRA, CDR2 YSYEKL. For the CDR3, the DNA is TGCGCCAGCAGCCATGCCGGGACAGTTAACGAGCAGTACTTC. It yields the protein CASSHAGTVNEQYF.

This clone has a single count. CDR3 protein: CASSGQGSEAFF. Here the CDR3 DNA reads TGTGCCAGCAGTGGGCAGGGGTCTGAAGCTTTCTTT. The chain has TRBV27 and TRBJ1-1; D possibly corresponds to TRBD1 (6 bases). The germline CDR1 and CDR2 sequences are MNHEY and SMNVEV (reference sequence). V was pared by 5 bases and J by 6 bases, with 10 bases between. The CDR3 has 12 amino acids.

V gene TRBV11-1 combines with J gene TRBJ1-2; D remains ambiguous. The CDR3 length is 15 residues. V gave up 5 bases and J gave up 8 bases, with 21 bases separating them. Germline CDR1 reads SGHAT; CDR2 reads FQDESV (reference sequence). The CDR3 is CASSPNTAGAYGYTF. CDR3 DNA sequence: TGTGCCAGCAGCCCAAATACGGCGGGTGCCTACGGCTACACCTTC. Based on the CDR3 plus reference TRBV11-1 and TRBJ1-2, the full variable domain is EAEVAQSPRYKITEKSQAVAFWCDPISGHATLYWYRQILGQGPELLVQFQDESVVDDSQLPKDRFSAERLKGVDSTLKIQPAELGDSAMYLCASSPNTAGAYGYTFGSGTRLTVV.

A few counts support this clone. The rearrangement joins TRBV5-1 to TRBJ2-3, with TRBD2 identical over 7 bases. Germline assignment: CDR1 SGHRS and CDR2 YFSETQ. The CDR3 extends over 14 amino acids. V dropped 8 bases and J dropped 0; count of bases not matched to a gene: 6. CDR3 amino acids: CASGTIPSTDTQYF. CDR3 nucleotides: TGCGCCAGTGGGACTATCCCTAGCACAGATACGCAGTATTTT.

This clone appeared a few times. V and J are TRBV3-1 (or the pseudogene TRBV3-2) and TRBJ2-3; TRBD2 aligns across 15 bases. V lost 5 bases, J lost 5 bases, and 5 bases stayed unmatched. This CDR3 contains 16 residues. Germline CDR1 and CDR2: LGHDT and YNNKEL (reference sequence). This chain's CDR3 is CASSGSGLAGGDTQYF. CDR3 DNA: TGTGCCAGCAGCGGATCGGGACTAGCGGGGGGAGATACGCAGTATTTT.

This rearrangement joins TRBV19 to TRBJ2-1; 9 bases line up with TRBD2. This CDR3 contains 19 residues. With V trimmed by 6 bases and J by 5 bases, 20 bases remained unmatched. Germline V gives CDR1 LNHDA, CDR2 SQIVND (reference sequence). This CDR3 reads CASRRTSAHRIGLDNEQFF. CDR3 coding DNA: TGTGCCAGTAGAAGGACTAGCGCACATCGGATAGGATTAGACAATGAGCAGTTCTTC.

The CDR3 here is CASSVGGQGASPLHF. In nucleotides, the CDR3 is TGTGCCAGCAGCGTAGGGGGACAGGGGGCTTCACCCCTCCACTTT. V gene TRBV9 combines with J gene TRBJ1-6, with 12 bases lining up with TRBD1. With 0 bases clipped from V and 9 bases from J, the junction kept 1 base outside the gene matches. Per the germline V gene, CDR1 is SGDLS and CDR2 is YYNGEE. This CDR3 is 15 amino acids long.

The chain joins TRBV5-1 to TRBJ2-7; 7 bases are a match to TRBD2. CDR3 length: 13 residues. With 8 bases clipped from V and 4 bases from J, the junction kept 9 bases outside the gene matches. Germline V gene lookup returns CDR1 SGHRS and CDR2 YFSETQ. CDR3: CASRGAGIYEQYF. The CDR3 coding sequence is TGCGCCAGTAGGGGAGCGGGGATTTACGAGCAGTACTTC. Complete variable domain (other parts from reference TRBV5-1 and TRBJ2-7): KAGVTQTPRYLIKTRGQQVTLSCSPISGHRSVSWYQQTPGQGLQFLFEYFSETQRNKGNFPGRFSGRQFSNSRSEMNVSTLELGDSALYLCASRGAGIYEQYFGPGTRLTVT.

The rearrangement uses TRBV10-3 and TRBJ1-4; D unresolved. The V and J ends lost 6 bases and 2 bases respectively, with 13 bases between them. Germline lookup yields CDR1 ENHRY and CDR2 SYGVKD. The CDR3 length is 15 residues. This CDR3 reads CAISASGITNEKLFF. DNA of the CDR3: TGTGCCATCAGCGCGTCCGGGATCACTAATGAAAAACTGTTTTTT.

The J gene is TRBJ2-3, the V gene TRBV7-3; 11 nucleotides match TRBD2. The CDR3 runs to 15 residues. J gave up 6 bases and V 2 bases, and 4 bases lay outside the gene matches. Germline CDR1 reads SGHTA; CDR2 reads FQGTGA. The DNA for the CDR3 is TGTGCCAGCAGCTTAGGGCTAGCGGGGGGCGATACGCAGTATTTT. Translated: CASSLGLAGGDTQYF.

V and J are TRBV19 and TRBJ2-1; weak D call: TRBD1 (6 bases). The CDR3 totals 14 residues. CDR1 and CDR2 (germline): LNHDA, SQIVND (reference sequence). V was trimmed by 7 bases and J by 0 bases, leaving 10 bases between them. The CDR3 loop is CASKSDSSYNEQFF. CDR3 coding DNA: TGTGCCAGTAAGTCGGACAGCTCCTACAATGAGCAGTTCTTC.